The sequence of this T cell receptor beta chain was determined in a study of CD8 T cells in Susac syndrome. Control patients had untreated stable or active relapsing-remitting multiple sclerosis by revised McDonald criteria. TEMRA cells were FACS-enriched, and CD8+ and CD4+ T cells were isolated negatively. Roughly 0.45 to 1 ug RNA was reverse transcribed with random hexamers. Amplification of TCR beta CDR3 spanned 54 Vbeta and 13 Jbeta via immunoSEQ multiplex PCR. TCRdb ran MiXCR on the immunoSEQ multiplex PCR reads and lists one entry per CDR3 protein. Here the sample spans 200,000 or so distinct CDR3 sequences, roughly 96% being singletons. Germline loops: CDR1 MNHEY, CDR2 SMNVEV (reference sequence). V was shortened by 6 bases and J by 0 bases, with 15 bases between the two germline ends. This CDR3 spans 16 amino acids.

V usage is TRBV27 and J usage is TRBJ2-1; D call uncertain. The specimen sequenced was CD4+ T cells from PBMCs. This TCR was sampled from a human donor with multiple sclerosis. CDR3 amino acids: CASRMGTASSYNEQFF. DNA of the CDR3: TGTGCCAGCAGGATGGGAACAGCATCCTCCTACAATGAGCAGTTCTTC.